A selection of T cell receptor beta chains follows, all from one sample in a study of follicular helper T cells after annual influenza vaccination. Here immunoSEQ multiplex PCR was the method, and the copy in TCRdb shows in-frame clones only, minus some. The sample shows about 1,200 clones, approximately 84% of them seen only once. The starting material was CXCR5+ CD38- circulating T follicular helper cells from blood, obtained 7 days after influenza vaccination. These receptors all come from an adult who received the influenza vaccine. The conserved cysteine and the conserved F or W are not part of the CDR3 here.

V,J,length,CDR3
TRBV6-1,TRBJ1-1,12,ASMGGRLGTEAF
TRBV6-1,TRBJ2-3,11,ASNFRTTDTQY
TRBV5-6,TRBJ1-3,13,ASSLTGGAGNTIY
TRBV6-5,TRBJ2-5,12,ASSYSQIQETQY
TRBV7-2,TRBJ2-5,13,ASSVWGGDGETQY
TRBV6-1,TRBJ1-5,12,ASSRGDTDQPQH
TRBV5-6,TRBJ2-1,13,ASSLALGQGFEQF
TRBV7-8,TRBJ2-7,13,ASSLSSGGPYEQY
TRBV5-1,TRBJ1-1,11,ASSIGTGGEAF
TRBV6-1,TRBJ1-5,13,ASSEQGARNQPQH
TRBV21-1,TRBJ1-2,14,ASSKAGGRGLNGYT
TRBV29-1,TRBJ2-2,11,SAGTGGTGELF
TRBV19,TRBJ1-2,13,ASSLLDAGQYGYT
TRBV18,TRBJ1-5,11,ASSQGADQPQH
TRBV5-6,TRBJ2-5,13,ASRPWDTRGETQY
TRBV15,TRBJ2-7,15,ATSRESRASGAYEQY
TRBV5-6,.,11,ASSSRAGNEQY
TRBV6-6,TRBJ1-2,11,ASSLDRIYGYT
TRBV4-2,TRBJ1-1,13,ASSQDRGRDTEAF
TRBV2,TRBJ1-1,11,ASSRQGWTEAF
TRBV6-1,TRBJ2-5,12,ASRSTGGLETQY
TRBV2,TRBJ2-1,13,ASSEAGGSYNEQF
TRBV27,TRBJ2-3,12,ASSYLAGTDTQY
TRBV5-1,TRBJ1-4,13,ASSLEGQGNEKLF
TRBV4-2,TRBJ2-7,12,ASSRRGVPAEQY
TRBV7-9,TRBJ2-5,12,ASSSTSEGETQY
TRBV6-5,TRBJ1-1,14,ASSYVQGARNTEAF
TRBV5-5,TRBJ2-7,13,ASSLAPGQSYEQY
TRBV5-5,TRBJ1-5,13,ASSLIPGGNQPQH
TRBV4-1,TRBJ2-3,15,ASSQDRGGPSTDTQY
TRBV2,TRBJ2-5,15,ASSEGTSGRSGETQY
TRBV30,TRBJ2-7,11,AWTRDNPHEQY
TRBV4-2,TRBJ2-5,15,ASSQGAQGLAVETQY
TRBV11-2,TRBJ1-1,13,ASSSRVRASTEAF
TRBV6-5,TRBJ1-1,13,ASSQEPRMNTEAF
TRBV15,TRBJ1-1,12,ATSRGTDRSTLR
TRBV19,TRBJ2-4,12,ASSFYQAKNIQY
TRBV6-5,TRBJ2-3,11,ASRGSNTDTQY
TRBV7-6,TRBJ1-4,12,ASSLQAGGEKLF
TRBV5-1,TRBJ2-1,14,ASSPAVAGGPNEQF
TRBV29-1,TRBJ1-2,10,SVGEGAYGYT
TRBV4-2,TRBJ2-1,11,ASSHTPLDEQF
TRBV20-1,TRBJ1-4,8,SVGVGKLF
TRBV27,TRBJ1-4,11,ASSLTHEGRLF
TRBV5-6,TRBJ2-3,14,ASSLTRDKRTDTQY
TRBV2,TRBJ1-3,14,ASSEETAFSGNTIY
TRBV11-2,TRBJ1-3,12,ASSLAVGGNTIY
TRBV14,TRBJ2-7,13,ASSQALGSSYEQY
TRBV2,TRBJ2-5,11,ASSGLAKETQY
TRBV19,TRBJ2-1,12,ASRASGRVGEQF
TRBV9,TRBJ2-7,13,ASSVLGQGAYEQY
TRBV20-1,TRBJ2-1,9,SAVAREEQF
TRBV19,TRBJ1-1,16,ASTSLPPDSLGNTEAF
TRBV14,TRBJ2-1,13,ASSQGRRVFNEQF
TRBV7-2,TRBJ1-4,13,ASSREVATNEKLF
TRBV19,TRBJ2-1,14,ASRELAGASYNEQF
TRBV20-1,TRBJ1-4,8,SAGNEKLF
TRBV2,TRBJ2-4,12,ASTDQGGANIQY
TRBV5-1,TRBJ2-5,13,ASSLRTGEEETQY